The entry below describes one T cell receptor beta chain. Antigen specificity is unknown. Sequenced by immunoSEQ multiplex PCR; TCRdb stores in-frame clones only, minus some. The repertoire holds approximately 75,000 clones, around 94% seen once, with around 1.6% in the top ten. V was pared by 2 bases and J by 3 bases, with 7 bases of the junction left unmatched. This CDR3 has 15 amino acids. Germline V CDR1 and CDR2: MNHEY, SVGAGI. These data originate in a study of T cell clonotyping in hematopoietic cell transplantation. Findings and limits, study-wide: Broader posttransplant TCR repertoire diversity was predicted by graft donor and pretransplant recipient Inverse Simpson Index values. Recipient TCR diversity dropped after transplant; expanded clonotypes rose from day 30 to 180. Few recipient clonotypes overlapped donors; over 97% were de novo at given depth.

This clonotype was sampled from a man aged 50 or older in good health. Some clones in this sample may be carry-over from other donors' samples. This chain connects TRBV6-5 to TRBJ2-7; 7 nucleotides line up with TRBD2. The sample taken for sequencing was peripheral blood mononuclear cells. The CDR3 reads CASSYEGSGFYEQYF. In DNA form, the CDR3 reads TGTGCCAGCAGTTACGAGGGTAGCGGGTTCTACGAGCAGTACTTC.